This T cell receptor beta chain was captured by sequencing in a study of vaccination and CD4 T cells after COVID-19. Study as a whole: Control cultures, each given a CEFX pool, an HIV-1 Nef pool, or no peptide, were included.

The CDR3 length is 14 residues. Per the germline V gene, CDR1 is KGHDR and CDR2 is SFDVKD. V lost 9 bases, J lost 7 bases, and 10 bases stayed unmatched. This clonotype was seen only a few times. Antigen: not known. Cultured CD4+ T cells had their DNA profiled by the Oncomine TCR Beta short-read assay. TCRdb redid the calling of the PCR reads with MiXCR, one entry per CDR3 protein. The repertoire holds about 20,000 distinct CDR3 sequences, about two fifths seen once, with about 32% in the top ten. Time point here: late sampling 161 to 241 days after vaccination in a few convalescent patients. Stated treatment: roughly 10-day PBMC culture with coronavirus spike peptide pools or control peptides (ViraFEST assay). PCR-confirmed positives ranged from March to December 2020, preceding US Alpha, Beta and Delta variants.

The sample was CD4+ T cells from blood, cultured in vitro, taken about 7 months after SARS-CoV-2 vaccination. This chain connects TRBV24-1 to TRBJ2-3; 9 bases are shared with TRBD2. This clonotype was obtained from a human donor who had recovered from COVID-19. Here the CDR3 DNA reads TGTGCCACCGGTAAGACTAGCGGCCCTCATACGCAGTATTTT. Translation: CATGKTSGPHTQYF.